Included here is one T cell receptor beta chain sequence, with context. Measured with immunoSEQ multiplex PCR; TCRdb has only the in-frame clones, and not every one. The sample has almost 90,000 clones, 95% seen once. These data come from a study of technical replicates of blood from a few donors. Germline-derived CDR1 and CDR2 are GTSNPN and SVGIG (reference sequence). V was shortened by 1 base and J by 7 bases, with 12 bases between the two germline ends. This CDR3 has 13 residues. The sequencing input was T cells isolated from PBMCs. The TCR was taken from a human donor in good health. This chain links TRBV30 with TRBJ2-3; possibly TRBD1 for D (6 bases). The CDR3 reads CAWSGNRENTQYF. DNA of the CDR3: TGTGCCTGGAGTGGCAACAGGGAAAATACGCAGTATTTT. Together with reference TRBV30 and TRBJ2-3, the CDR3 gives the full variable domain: SQTIHQWPATLVQPVGSPLSLECTVEGTSNPNLYWYRQAAGRGLQLLFYSVGIGQISSEVPQNLSASRPQDRQFILSSKKLLLSDSGFYLCAWSGNRENTQYFGPGTRLTVL.